Following are 30 T cell receptor beta chains from one sample sequenced in a study of T cell changes during pregnancy in multiple sclerosis. Profiled with immunoSEQ multiplex PCR; TCRdb holds only in-frame clones, not every one. The sample yields roughly 67,000 clones, more than 85% seen once. Sequences were derived from peripheral blood, sampled in the second trimester of pregnancy. These TCRs come from a female donor with multiple sclerosis, enrolled in a pregnancy study.

The chain combines TRBV11-1 with TRBJ1-2; no clear D. V was cut by 1 base and J by 0 bases, with 9 bases left in between. CDR3 size: 15 residues. Germline CDR1 SGHAT, CDR2 FQDESV (reference sequence). CDR3 region: CASSLGGDANYGYTF. The CDR3 DNA reads TGTGCCAGCAGCTTAGGAGGAGACGCTAACTATGGCTACACCTTC.

The chain carries TRBV6-4 and TRBJ2-1, with TRBD2 identical over 9 bases. Germline assignment: CDR1 MRHNA and CDR2 SNTAGT. The ends lost 5 bases at V and 9 bases at J; junction bases unmatched: 5. The CDR3 extends over 13 amino acids. CDR3 residues: CASSFSGSGEQFF. The CDR3 coding sequence is TGTGCCAGCAGTTTTAGCGGGAGTGGTGAGCAGTTCTTC.

Only one count was recorded for this clone. The V gene is TRBV5-1, the J gene TRBJ2-7; TRBD1 matches at 8 bases. CDR3 length: 16 residues. V was pared by 4 bases and J by 6 bases, with 15 bases of the junction left unmatched. CDR1 is SGHRS, CDR2 YFSETQ, per germline. The CDR3 here is CASSGGAGQGFSEQYF. CDR3 DNA: TGCGCCAGCAGCGGTGGAGCTGGACAGGGATTTTCCGAGCAGTACTTC. The full variable domain, rest sourced from reference TRBV5-1 and TRBJ2-7, is KAGVTQTPRYLIKTRGQQVTLSCSPISGHRSVSWYQQTPGQGLQFLFEYFSETQRNKGNFPGRFSGRQFSNSRSEMNVSTLELGDSALYLCASSGGAGQGFSEQYFGPGTRLTVT.

The J gene is TRBJ2-7, the V gene TRBV5-6, with TRBD1 as a possible D gene (6 bases). Trimming took off 4 bases at V and 2 bases at J, with 13 bases between the two ends. The V gene's germline CDR1 is SGHDT and CDR2 YYEEEE. The CDR3 spans 14 residues. CDR3 loop: CASSLPDRAYEQYF. CDR3 nucleotide sequence: TGTGCCAGCAGCCTACCGGACAGAGCCTACGAGCAGTACTTC.

The table lists this clone with a few counts. The V gene is TRBV7-2, the J gene TRBJ1-2; 8 bases are a match to TRBD1. The J segment lost 4 bases and the V segment lost 5 bases, leaving 3 bases of the junction unmatched. Germline CDR1 SGHTA, CDR2 FQGNSA. The CDR3 runs to 13 residues. The CDR3 DNA follows: TGTGCCAGCAGCCTCGGGACAGGCTATGGCTACACCTTC. This gives the protein CASSLGTGYGYTF.

V is TRBV19 and J is TRBJ1-5; TRBD1 matches at 12 bases. The CDR3 runs 16 residues. Germline-derived CDR1 and CDR2 are LNHDA and SQIVND (reference sequence). The ends lost 7 bases at V and 1 base at J; junction bases unmatched: 5. The CDR3 region has the DNA TGTGCCAGTATGCCGGGACAGGGGGCGAGCAATCAGCCCCAGCATTTT. Protein sequence: CASMPGQGASNQPQHF. The full variable domain, with the rest looked up from reference TRBV19 and TRBJ1-5, is DGGITQSPKYLFRKEGQNVTLSCEQNLNHDAMYWYRQDPGQGLRLIYYSQIVNDFQKGDIAEGYSVSREKKESFPLTVTSAQKNPTAFYLCASMPGQGASNQPQHFGDGTRLSIL.

This chain uses TRBV5-8 with TRBJ2-5; TRBD1 matches 11 bases. The CDR3 has 16 amino acids. V lost 1 base and J lost 2; bases outside the gene matches: 4. Germline-derived CDR1 and CDR2 are SGHTS and YDEGEE. This CDR3 is CASSLFGTGGQETQYF. CDR3 DNA: TGTGCCAGCAGCTTGTTCGGGACAGGGGGGCAAGAGACCCAGTACTTC.

This chain's CDR3 is CASSLELLTDTQYF. CDR3 sequence (DNA): TGTGCCAGCAGCTTAGAACTACTCACAGATACGCAGTATTTT. The gene calls are TRBV7-2 and TRBJ2-3; D call uncertain. Germline V gene sequence: CDR1 SGHTA, CDR2 FQGNSA. The V gene lost 1 base and the J gene lost 2 bases, with 7 bases spanning the gap. This CDR3 region has 14 residues. The full variable domain, with the rest looked up from reference TRBV7-2 and TRBJ2-3, is GAGVSQSPSNKVTEKGKDVELRCDPISGHTALYWYRQSLGQGLEFLIYFQGNSAPDKSGLPSDRFSAERTGGSVSTLTIQRTQQEDSAVYLCASSLELLTDTQYFGPGTRLTVL.

The V call is TRBV25-1, the J call TRBJ1-2, with a tentative D call TRBD1 (6 bases). Per the germline V gene, CDR1 is MGHDK and CDR2 is SYGVNS. CDR3 length: 13 residues. Trimming removed 5 bases from V and 7 bases from J, with 14 bases in between. CDR3 nucleotide sequence: TGTGCCAGCAGTTTGAACAGGGAGGGTGGCTACACCTTC. It is translated as CASSLNREGGYTF.

The V and J genes are TRBV30 and TRBJ2-3; 8 bases are shared with TRBD1. V lost 4 bases and J lost 2; bases outside the gene matches: 8. This CDR3 spans 15 amino acids. Per germline, CDR1 GTSNPN and CDR2 SVGIG (reference sequence). This chain's CDR3 is CAWNSGTGFTDTQYF. The CDR3 region has the DNA TGTGCCTGGAACTCCGGGACAGGTTTCACAGATACGCAGTATTTT.

CDR3 nucleotide sequence: TGTGCCAGCAGCCTTATCGGAGGGTGCGGCTCTGGGGCCAACGTCCTGACTTTC. Translated: CASSLIGGCGSGANVLTF. This chain uses TRBV21-1 with TRBJ2-6; TRBD2 is taken as the D call from the table, unchecked against the DNA. TRBV21-1 represents a pseudogene. This CDR3 has 18 residues.

V gene TRBV4-2 combines with J gene TRBJ2-1, with 9 bases lining up with TRBD2. The germline CDR1 and CDR2 sequences are LGHNA and YNFKEQ. The CDR3 spans 17 residues. Trimming took 3 bases from V and 2 from J; bases not matched to a gene: 8. The CDR3 DNA reads TGTGCCAGCAGCCAGCCCTGGACTAGCGCCGCCTACAATGAGCAGTTCTTC. As protein: CASSQPWTSAAYNEQFF.

The chain is built from TRBV6-1 and TRBJ1-5; D perhaps matches TRBD1 (6 bases). This CDR3 is 15 amino acids long. V was shortened by 3 bases and J by 6 bases, with 15 bases between the two germline ends. Per the germline V gene, CDR1 is MNHNS and CDR2 is SASEGT. The CDR3: CASSDYLRGSQPQHF. CDR3 DNA: TGTGCCAGCAGTGACTATCTTAGGGGGTCTCAGCCCCAGCATTTT.

This clone occurred once. In DNA form, the CDR3 reads TGCGCCAGCAGCACCGACAGTATCTATGGCTACACCTTC. Its translation is CASSTDSIYGYTF. The V and J genes are TRBV5-1 and TRBJ1-2; TRBD1 is a possible D gene (5 bases). Germline CDR1 and CDR2: SGHRS and YFSETQ. The CDR3 is 13 amino acids. Deletions cut 4 bases from V and 4 bases from J, with 11 bases between.

This chain connects TRBV6-5 to TRBJ2-7; 7 nucleotides line up with TRBD2. There are 14 residues in the CDR3. V lost 4 bases to trimming and J lost 6 bases; unmatched junction nucleotides: 9. Germline V gene lookup returns CDR1 MNHEY and CDR2 SVGAGI. CDR3 loop: CASSSGTTSPEQYF. The CDR3 nucleotides are TGTGCCAGCAGTTCCGGGACTACTTCCCCCGAGCAGTACTTC.

The rearrangement uses TRBV7-3 and TRBJ1-2, with D possibly matching TRBD1 (6 bases). The CDR3 is 14 residues long. Between the trimmed V and J ends, which lost 5 bases and 6 bases, there was a span of 16 bases. In germline, CDR1 is SGHTA, CDR2 FQGTGA. CDR3 sequence (DNA): TGTGCCAGCAGCCCCACCCACAGGGTCAATGGCTACACCTTC. Translated: CASSPTHRVNGYTF.

Only a few counts were recorded for this clone. The chain has TRBV12-5 and TRBJ1-1, with D unclear. The V and J ends lost 0 bases and 7 bases respectively, with 12 bases between them. The CDR3 totals 14 residues. Germline CDR1 reads LGHNT; CDR2 reads FRNRAP. The CDR3 DNA is TGTGCTAGTGGTTTGGTATTACCCCCGGTTGAAGCTTTCTTT. It encodes CASGLVLPPVEAFF. Looking up the rest from reference TRBV12-5 and TRBJ1-1 gives the full variable domain: DARVTQTPRHKVTEMGQEVTMRCQPILGHNTVFWYRQTMMQGLELLAYFRNRAPLDDSGMPKDRFSAEMPDATLATLKIQPSEPRDSAVYFCASGLVLPPVEAFFGQGTRLTVV.

J is TRBJ1-5 and V is TRBV2; maybe TRBD1 (5 bases). The V and J ends lost 2 bases and 5 bases respectively, with 10 bases between them. The germline gives CDR1 SNHLY, CDR2 FYNNEI. The CDR3 is 14 amino acids. CDR3 amino acids: CASSEMAGDQPQHF. As DNA, the CDR3 is TGTGCCAGCAGTGAAATGGCGGGGGATCAGCCCCAGCATTTT.

The chain combines TRBV27 with TRBJ2-7, with D possibly being TRBD1 (5 bases). Germline values: CDR1 MNHEY, CDR2 SMNVEV (reference sequence). V shed 2 bases and J shed 3 bases, with 11 bases lying between them. This CDR3 comprises 14 residues. CDR3 nucleotide sequence: TGTGCCAGCAGTTTACAGGGTCGCCTCTACGAGCAGTACTTC. Translated: CASSLQGRLYEQYF.

J is TRBJ2-1 and V is TRBV6-6; 10 nucleotides match TRBD1. V shed 6 bases, J shed 8 bases, and the junction held 7 bases outside the gene matches. Germline V gene lookup returns CDR1 MNHNY and CDR2 SVGAGI (reference sequence). CDR3 size: 14 residues. Here the CDR3 reads CASSHRQGADEQFF. Here the CDR3 DNA reads TGTGCCAGCAGCCACCGACAGGGGGCGGATGAGCAGTTCTTC.

The rearrangement links TRBV15 to TRBJ2-3; 7 positions match TRBD2. Germline CDR1 and CDR2: LNHNV and YYDKDF (reference sequence). Unmatched junction bases numbered 11, after V lost 1 base and J lost 4 bases. The CDR3 has 17 amino acids. DNA for the CDR3: TGTGCCACCAGCAGAGTAATCTTCGGGGGGACCCCAGATACGCAGTATTTT. It yields the protein CATSRVIFGGTPDTQYF.

The chain combines TRBV7-9 with TRBJ2-3; the D gene is possibly TRBD1 (5 bases). CDR1 SEHNR and CDR2 FQNEAQ come from the germline V gene (reference sequence). The V and J ends lost 4 bases and 0 bases respectively, with 11 bases between them. The CDR3 sequence is 15 residues long. CDR3 DNA sequence: TGTGCCAGCAGCTGGCAGGGTTTTAGCACAGATACGCAGTATTTT. This translates into CASSWQGFSTDTQYF.

The V and J genes are TRBV7-9 and TRBJ2-1, with TRBD2 matching over 9 bases. In germline, CDR1 is SEHNR, CDR2 FQNEAQ (reference sequence). CDR3 length: 15 residues. Trimming cost V 0 bases and J 5 bases; bases outside gene matches: 2. The CDR3 spells CASSLASGSHNEQFF. CDR3 DNA: TGTGCCAGCAGCTTAGCTAGCGGGAGCCACAATGAGCAGTTCTTC.

This chain joins TRBV5-1 and TRBJ2-1; D unclear. The V gene's germline CDR1 is SGHRS and CDR2 YFSETQ. Trimming shortened V by 0 bases and J by 7 bases, and 5 bases separated the two germline ends. CDR3 length equals 12 residues. CDR3 DNA sequence: TGCGCCAGCAGCTTGGTATTGAATGAGCAGTTCTTC. Protein: CASSLVLNEQFF.

The chain recombines TRBV13 with TRBJ2-7; the D gene is possibly TRBD1 (6 bases). CDR3 size: 15 residues. Germline lookup yields CDR1 PRHDT and CDR2 FYEKMQ (reference sequence). Between the trimmed V and J ends, which lost 5 bases and 2 bases, there was a span of 16 bases. The CDR3 loop reads CASSTRTELPYEQYF. CDR3 in DNA: TGTGCCAGCAGCACGAGGACAGAACTTCCCTACGAGCAGTACTTC.

V is TRBV14 and J is TRBJ2-7; D perhaps matches TRBD1 (6 bases). Germline V CDR1 and CDR2: SGHDN, FVKESK. The germline V and J ends were trimmed by 3 bases and 5 bases, with 14 bases remaining between them. The CDR3 length is 14 residues. CDR3 region: CASSQWTAWNEQYF. The CDR3 DNA sequence: TGTGCCAGCAGCCAGTGGACAGCGTGGAACGAGCAGTACTTC. Drawing the rest from reference TRBV14 and TRBJ2-7, the complete variable domain is EAGVTQFPSHSVIEKGQTVTLRCDPISGHDNLYWYRRVMGKEIKFLLHFVKESKQDESGMPNNRFLAERTGGTYSTLKVQPAELEDSGVYFCASSQWTAWNEQYFGPGTRLTVT.

The chain couples TRBV6-5 to TRBJ1-2, with 9 bases lining up with TRBD1. Trimming removed 7 bases from V and 5 bases from J; junction bases left unmatched: 5. This CDR3 is built from 13 residues. Germline V gene sequence: CDR1 MNHEY, CDR2 SVGAGI. The CDR3: CASTTGQGYGYTF. In DNA, the CDR3 is TGTGCCAGCACCACGGGACAGGGATATGGCTACACCTTC.

CDR3 protein: CASSSPGQSTDTQYF. The CDR3 DNA follows: TGTGCCAGCAGCTCCCCGGGACAGAGCACAGATACGCAGTATTTT. The V call is TRBV11-3, the J call TRBJ2-3; the match to TRBD1 covers 7 bases. CDR1 and CDR2 (germline): SGHNT, YENEEA. The CDR3 is 15 amino acids. V shed 4 bases, J shed 0 bases, and the junction held 4 bases outside the gene matches.

J is TRBJ2-2 and V is TRBV5-1; no definite D call. This CDR3 has 13 residues. Looked up from germline, CDR1 is SGHRS and CDR2 is YFSETQ. Trimming took off 4 bases at V and 6 bases at J, with 10 bases between the two ends. The CDR3 DNA is TGCGCCAGCAGCGAGAGCGACGCCGGGGAGCTGTTTTTT. Protein sequence: CASSESDAGELFF. The full variable domain, completed using reference TRBV5-1 and TRBJ2-2, is KAGVTQTPRYLIKTRGQQVTLSCSPISGHRSVSWYQQTPGQGLQFLFEYFSETQRNKGNFPGRFSGRQFSNSRSEMNVSTLELGDSALYLCASSESDAGELFFGEGSRLTVL.

The CDR3 reads CASSGTVGMGYTF. CDR3 sequence (DNA): TGTGCCAGCAGTGGGACAGTGGGTATGGGCTACACCTTC. The chain joins TRBV6-5 to TRBJ1-2; 7 positions agree with TRBD1. Germline trimming cut 5 bases from V and 8 bases from J; bases unmatched to any gene: 8. This CDR3 region has 13 residues. Germline values: CDR1 MNHEY, CDR2 SVGAGI.